The T cell receptor beta chain under discussion was sequenced for a study of graft-versus-host responses after intestinal transplantation. Across the study: Transplant types were multivisceral, liver-intestinal, or isolated intestinal.

Clones were sequenced by immunoSEQ multiplex PCR, and TCRdb holds only the in-frame ones, with some missing. The repertoire holds roughly 28,000 clones, with around 94% as singletons. Here the sequenced sample was PBMCs, taken about 70 days after intestinal transplant. The sequence derives from a human patient who received an intestinal transplant, so some T cells may come from the graft donor.

The CDR3 bases are TGTGCCAGCAGCTTGGAACTAGCGGGAGGGACTTGGGACACCGGGGAGCTGTTTTTT. It codes for CASSLELAGGTWDTGELFF. The chain employs TRBV5-6 and TRBJ2-2; 13 nucleotides align to TRBD2. Trimming removed 0 bases from V and 3 bases from J; junction bases left unmatched: 8. The CDR3 covers 19 residues. Germline V CDR1 and CDR2: SGHDT, YYEEEE.